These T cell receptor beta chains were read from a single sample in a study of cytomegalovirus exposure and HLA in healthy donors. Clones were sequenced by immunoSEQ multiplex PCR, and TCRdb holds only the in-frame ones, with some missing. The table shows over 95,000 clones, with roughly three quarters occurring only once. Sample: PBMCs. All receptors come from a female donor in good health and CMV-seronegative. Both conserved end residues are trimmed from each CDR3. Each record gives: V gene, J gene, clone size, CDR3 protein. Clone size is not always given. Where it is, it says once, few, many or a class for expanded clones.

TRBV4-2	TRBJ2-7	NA	ASSQEGRRGGDYEQY
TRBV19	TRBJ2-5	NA	ASSIAPSVPWETQY
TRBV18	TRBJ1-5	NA	ASSPTSINQPQH
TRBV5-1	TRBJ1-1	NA	ASSLERGTEAF
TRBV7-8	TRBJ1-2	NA	ASSLGAGVNGYT
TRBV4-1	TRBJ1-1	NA	ASSPDTSNTEAF
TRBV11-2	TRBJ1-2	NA	ASSPRGTNYGYT
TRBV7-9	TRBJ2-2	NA	ASSPYTSGGVAGELF
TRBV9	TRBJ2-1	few	ASSVESGSYNEQF
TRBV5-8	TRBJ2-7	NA	ASSSRRTSERYEQY
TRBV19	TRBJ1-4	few	ASRMDRRGFNEKLF
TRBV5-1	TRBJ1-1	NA	ASRPDLRVYTEAF
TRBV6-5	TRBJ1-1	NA	ASGRPRIGAF
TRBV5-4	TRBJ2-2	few	ASSLARDNTGELF
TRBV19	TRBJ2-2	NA	ASTNRAGLGELF